This T cell receptor beta chain was recovered during a study of control samples from healthy donors and cancer patients. The CDR3 contains 15 residues. Trimming removed 5 bases from V and 2 bases from J, with 15 bases in between. The germline V gene encodes CDR1 MDHEN and CDR2 SYDVKM. The table came from immunoSEQ multiplex PCR; TCRdb's copy has only in-frame clones and leaves some out. The table has some 140,000 clones, less than 90% seen once. The chain has TRBV28 and TRBJ1-2, with D maybe TRBD1 (6 bases). Sequenced input: blood. The TCR was taken from a woman in her 30s in good health. CDR3 sequence (DNA): TGTGCCAGCAGTCACCACGCGACAGGCAACTATGGCTACACCTTC. It encodes CASSHHATGNYGYTF.